The 7 T cell receptor beta chains presented below share a single source sample, sequenced in a study of cytomegalovirus exposure and HLA in healthy donors. Vbeta (60) and Jbeta (13) primers were used in the PCR. Some clones are missing from TCRdb's copy, which holds only in-frame ones; the method was immunoSEQ multiplex PCR. Among 150,000 to 200,000 clones, around 79% were seen once, and the ten largest hold about 14%. Material: PBMCs. The source of these receptors is a man aged 45-65 years in good health and CMV-seropositive.

As for this clone: At one end the junction does not follow the germline gene, possibly because of a read error. The rearrangement joins TRBV11-1 to TRBJ1-4; D not resolved. CDR1 and CDR2 (germline): SGHAT, FQDESV (reference sequence). The CDR3 is 15 residues long. CDR3 sequence: CASSPEGATNEKLCF. The CDR3 coding sequence is TGTGCCAGCAGCCCGGAGGGAGCCACTAATGAAAAACTGTGTTTT.

V and J are TRBV5-5 and TRBJ2-2; tentatively, D is TRBD1 (6 bases). With 4 bases removed from V and 6 bases from J, the gap between germline ends came to 10 bases. Germline CDR1 SGHKS, CDR2 YYEKEE (reference sequence). The CDR3 contains 13 residues. The CDR3 region is CASSLTGPGELFF. In DNA, the CDR3 is TGTGCCAGCAGCCTGACAGGCCCCGGGGAGCTGTTTTTT.

This clone turned up a few times. The CDR3 bases are TGTGCCAGCAGCCCCAACCGACAGACAAACCTGAACACTGAAGCTTTCTTT. It yields the protein CASSPNRQTNLNTEAFF. This rearrangement joins TRBV5-5 to TRBJ1-1; D is possibly TRBD1 (5 bases). The germline V gene encodes CDR1 SGHKS and CDR2 YYEKEE (reference sequence). V was clipped by 4 bases and J by 0 bases, with 19 bases between them. CDR3 size: 17 residues. The full variable domain, completed using reference TRBV5-5 and TRBJ1-1, is DAGVTQSPTHLIKTRGQQVTLRCSPISGHKSVSWYQQVLGQGPQFIFQYYEKEERGRGNFPDRFSARQFPNYSSELNVNALLLGDSALYLCASSPNRQTNLNTEAFFGQGTRLTVV.

V usage is TRBV2 and J usage is TRBJ2-3; 13 nucleotides match TRBD2. The CDR3 is 15 residues long. In germline, CDR1 is SNHLY, CDR2 FYNNEI. V shed 6 bases and J 4 bases; nucleotides not matched to a gene: 4. CDR3 in amino acids: CASSGTSGEADTQYF. The DNA for the CDR3 is TGTGCCAGCAGCGGGACTAGCGGGGAGGCAGATACGCAGTATTTT.

This chain uses TRBV7-3 with TRBJ2-7; 9 bases match TRBD1. The CDR3 has 15 amino acids. Germline V gene sequence: CDR1 SGHTA, CDR2 FQGTGA. After removal of 4 bases from V and 3 bases from J, the junction contained 7 bases not matched to a gene. The CDR3 reads CASSSTPGQGYEQYF. DNA for the CDR3: TGTGCCAGCAGCTCGACCCCGGGACAGGGCTACGAGCAGTACTTC.

The chain joins TRBV18 to TRBJ2-2; tentatively, D is TRBD1 (5 bases). With 2 bases removed from V and 3 bases from J, the gap between germline ends came to 10 bases. Germline CDR1 is KGHSH and CDR2 is LQKENI. This CDR3 is built from 15 residues. CDR3 region: CASSPKQVDTGELFF. CDR3 in DNA: TGTGCCAGCTCACCAAAACAGGTGGACACCGGGGAGCTGTTTTTT.

J is TRBJ2-1 and V is TRBV15; D ambiguous. V was cut by 3 bases and J by 9 bases, with 12 bases left in between. The CDR3 spans 13 residues. Germline values: CDR1 LNHNV, CDR2 YYDKDF (reference sequence). The CDR3 DNA is TGTGCCACCAGCAGTGAACAGAGATCTGAGCAGTTCTTC. It encodes CATSSEQRSEQFF.